Sequencing of this T cell receptor beta chain was carried out in a study of radiotherapy plus CTLA-4 blockade in lung cancer. Using immunoSEQ multiplex PCR, the repertoire was profiled, and TCRdb retains in-frame clones only, with some absent. The sample carries 83,000 or so clones, around 83% recorded once. A word on this clone: As yet, its antigen is unknown.

Study-level results: Clones derived from tumor TCRs expanded in blood after radiotherapy plus ipilimumab.

The CDR3 covers 16 residues. Trimming took 5 bases from V and 2 from J; bases not matched to a gene: 10. Germline V gene sequence: CDR1 SGHTA, CDR2 FQGNSA. The chain recombines TRBV7-2 with TRBJ2-3; 7 bases map to TRBD1. The source of this sequence is a human donor with non-small cell lung cancer who had stable disease on radiotherapy plus ipilimumab. Sample: peripheral blood, taken from a patient treated with radiotherapy plus ipilimumab. The CDR3 DNA reads as TGTGCCAGCAGCCTGGCTGGGACAGCCCCCACAGATACGCAGTATTTT. It encodes CASSLAGTAPTDTQYF.